The 8 T cell receptor beta chains below were found in one sample sequenced in a study of OX40 agonist ivuxolimab in advanced cancers. Assay: immunoSEQ multiplex PCR; the TCRdb copy retains only in-frame clones and omits some. The sample lists tens of thousands of clones, 70% to 90% occurring once. Specimen: CD4+ or CD8+ T cells sorted from blood, collected in a trial of the OX40 agonist ivuxolimab. These receptors were taken from an adult with an advanced solid tumor such as melanoma, head and neck, liver or kidney cancer.

The V gene is TRBV19, the J gene TRBJ2-1; 7 nucleotides line up with TRBD1. From germline, CDR1 is LNHDA and CDR2 SQIVND (reference sequence). The CDR3 is 14 amino acids. The V and J ends lost 10 bases and 5 bases, in that order; junction bases with no gene match: 11. The CDR3, as DNA: TGTGCCACCCTAAGTACCGGGACAGACAATGAGCAGTTCTTC. It codes for CATLSTGTDNEQFF.

V is TRBV6-1 and J is TRBJ1-5, with D maybe TRBD1 (5 bases). The CDR3 consists of 13 residues. Trimming took off 2 bases at V and 11 bases at J, with 13 bases between the two ends. Germline V CDR1 and CDR2: MNHNS, SASEGT. In DNA, the CDR3 is TGTGCCAGCAGTGAAAAAGCAGGGCTGGCCCAGCATTTT. Protein: CASSEKAGLAQHF.

The chain employs TRBV9 and TRBJ2-7; D is perhaps TRBD1 (7 bases). V was cut by 4 bases and J by 2 bases, with 10 bases left in between. The CDR3 covers 13 residues. Germline-derived CDR1 and CDR2 are SGDLS and YYNGEE. CDR3 amino acids: CASSRGTAYEQYF. CDR3 nucleotide sequence: TGTGCCAGCAGCCGGGGGACAGCCTACGAGCAGTACTTC.

V is TRBV18 and J is TRBJ1-1; D not resolved. V was pared by 0 bases and J by 7 bases, with 12 bases between. CDR1 is KGHSH, CDR2 LQKENI, per germline. The CDR3 length is 14 residues. The CDR3 nucleotides are TGTGCCAGCTCACCACCCGTTGGCGGTAGTGAAGCTTTCTTT. As protein: CASSPPVGGSEAFF.

The rearrangement links TRBV7-2 to TRBJ1-5; tentative D call: TRBD1 (5 bases). Trimming shortened V by 4 bases and J by 5 bases, and 21 bases separated the two germline ends. The germline CDR1 and CDR2 sequences are SGHTA and FQGNSA. This CDR3 contains 17 residues. CDR3: CASSSLGGSRSDQPQHF. DNA for the CDR3: TGTGCCAGCAGCTCGTTGGGGGGATCCAGGAGTGATCAGCCCCAGCATTTT. The full variable domain, completed using reference TRBV7-2 and TRBJ1-5, is GAGVSQSPSNKVTEKGKDVELRCDPISGHTALYWYRQSLGQGLEFLIYFQGNSAPDKSGLPSDRFSAERTGGSVSTLTIQRTQQEDSAVYLCASSSLGGSRSDQPQHFGDGTRLSIL.

The J gene is TRBJ1-2, the V gene TRBV2; 9 positions agree with TRBD1. Germline lookup yields CDR1 SNHLY and CDR2 FYNNEI. There are 12 residues in the CDR3. V dropped 10 bases and J dropped 7; count of bases not matched to a gene: 7. CDR3 nucleotide sequence: TGTGCCACCTTACAGGGGGCAGTTGGCTACACCTTC. This sequence encodes CATLQGAVGYTF.

This clone is labeled medium-sized. V gene TRBV2 combines with J gene TRBJ1-3, with no clear D. Per germline, CDR1 SNHLY and CDR2 FYNNEI. The CDR3 runs 15 residues. Deletions cut 7 bases from V and 0 bases from J, with 13 bases between. CDR3: CASNDGSFSGNTIYF. The CDR3 DNA is TGTGCCAGCAATGACGGCTCCTTCTCTGGAAACACCATATATTTT.

V and J are TRBV10-1 and TRBJ2-2; 11 bases are a match to TRBD1. The V gene's germline CDR1 is WNHNN and CDR2 SYGVQD (reference sequence). The CDR3 has 13 residues. J was trimmed by 7 bases and V by 8 bases; bases with no gene match: 3. CDR3 region: CASGTGGIGELFF. CDR3 coding DNA: TGCGCCAGCGGGACAGGGGGAATCGGGGAGCTGTTTTTT.